Listed here is a single T cell receptor beta chain. The table lists this clone with a count of one. No antigen is known for it. Base qualities are not at hand, and no much larger clone is one base apart. The CDR3 regions of human TCRbeta chains were analyzed by immunosequencing. The paper's processing steps were these. Repertoire TCRs were checked for matches against a reference library of SARS-CoV-2-specific TCRs that had been generated using the MIRA antigen-specificity platform. Breadth was defined as the fraction of unique TCRs that were SARS-CoV-2-associated. Depth was defined as the fraction of total T cells that were SARS-CoV-2-associated. Using the MIRA data, every spike-specific TCR was mapped to the spike region that the TCR reacted to and assigned to either a CD4 or a CD8 class. Log10-transformed breadth and depth values were compared by one-way ANOVA with Sidak's multiple comparisons tests. TCRdb took over this immuneACCESS table, retaining in-frame rearrangements with V and J assigned. Such tables are incomplete; in checked studies, under half of the missing clones stem from an unresolved V gene, and the remainder is unexplained. D and trimming were read from the DNA, whereas the V and J calls and clone size are those reported in that table. This sample has about 150,000 clones in its table, and under 95% of those were observed once. Of the sample, 1.9% falls within the top ten clones.

This sample was included in a study of T cell responses to AZD1222 COVID-19 vaccine (dated by TCRdb to 2020 to 2022). With regard to the full study: TCR sequencing was performed for about 250 trial participants, of whom about 200 were given two doses of AZD1222 and around 26 were given two doses of MenACWY control vaccine. Enrollment into the trials was organized by age into subgroups of 18-55, 56-69 and 70-plus years, and those subgroups contained roughly 150, 30 and 60 TCR-sequenced participants, respectively.

The study at large found these results: In the small 56-69-year group, the increase in depth fell short of significance, most likely because of low power. Reportedly, close to half of the unique spike-specific TCRs recognized epitopes lying outside the regions that are mutated in the B.1.351 and B.1.1.7 variants. Participants were mostly white British, with more females than males. The authors suggested clonal diversity may have been underestimated. CD4 TCRs associated with the vaccine covered the entire spike protein, and the dominant responses were in regions 160-218 and 743-854. After two AZD1222 doses, spike-specific TCR breadth and depth were significantly higher than at day 0 and than in MenACWY recipients. Conclusions about previously exposed vaccinees were limited because only six AZD1222 recipients were SARS-CoV-2 seropositive at baseline. Because no day 14 peak-response samples were available, the repertoires could be characterized only after the peak T cell response.

CDR1 and CDR2 were assigned from the germline V gene (reference sequence) as LNHDA and SQIVND. From the cysteine up to the phenylalanine, the CDR3 has a length of 15 residues. Only the CDR3 portion is preserved as DNA: 45 bases, with reading frame beginning at the first base. V is shortened by 5 bases, J by 0 bases, and the region joining them spans 11 bases. Taken with the paper, the label for time point translates to: about 28 days (+/-7) after the second vaccine dose. Because spike-specific TCR depth and breadth did not differ between the two schedules, AZD1222 recipients who got a second dose at roughly 4 weeks were pooled with those who got a second dose at roughly 12 weeks. Vaccinee samples were obtained from the UK trials COV001 and COV002, which included a single-blind randomized controlled phase 2/3 trial of AZD1222 (ChAdOx1 nCoV-19) in healthy adults. For TCRbeta chain sequencing, PBMC samples from trial participants were taken at day 0 and at day 28 after the second dose.

This chain is built from TRBV19 and TRBJ1-5, with a tentative D gene TRBD1 over 5 matching bases. Source: peripheral blood, taken 28 days after the second AZD1222 dose. The TCR sequence derives from an adult who received the AZD1222 COVID-19 vaccine. The sequence in DNA is TGTGCCAGTAGTCCAACCGGGGCTAGCAATCAGCCCCAGCATTTT. It translates as CASSPTGASNQPQHF. Reference TRBV19 and TRBJ1-5 proteins supply the regions before and after the CDR3; the full variable domain is: DGGITQSPKYLFRKEGQNVTLSCEQNLNHDAMYWYRQDPGQGLRLIYYSQIVNDFQKGDIAEGYSVSREKKESFPLTVTSAQKNPTAFYLCASSPTGASNQPQHFGDGTRLSIL.